The 20 T cell receptor beta chains below all came from one sample that was sequenced in a study of blood T cell repertoires in COVID-19. The protocol was immunoSEQ multiplex PCR, while the TCRdb copy is restricted to in-frame clones and leaves out a portion. The sample includes a few hundred thousand clones, 75% to 85% of them seen just once. Specimen: peripheral blood. These receptors were collected from a middle-aged woman who had recovered from COVID-19.

The gene calls are TRBV18 and TRBJ2-5; unclear D gene. Germline CDR1 is KGHSH and CDR2 is LQKENI. Trimming left V 3 bases short and J 2 bases short, with 7 bases between. CDR3 length: 13 residues. The CDR3 here is CASSPEVQETQYF. The CDR3, as DNA: TGTGCCAGCTCACCTGAGGTGCAAGAGACCCAGTACTTC.

This chain joins TRBV5-4 and TRBJ1-2; a weak D match, TRBD1 (6 bases). Germline lookup yields CDR1 SGHNT and CDR2 YYREEE (reference sequence). This CDR3 comprises 13 residues. The ends were cut back, 0 bases at V and 6 bases at J, with 9 bases in the middle. CDR3 residues: CASSLVSGDGYTF. The CDR3 DNA reads as TGTGCCAGCAGCTTGGTCTCAGGGGATGGCTACACCTTC.

The chain links TRBV7-3 to TRBJ2-3; 12 nucleotides match TRBD2. The trim removed 5 bases at V and 2 bases at J, leaving 5 bases unmatched. The CDR3 totals 16 residues. Germline V CDR1 and CDR2: SGHTA, FQGTGA. The CDR3 DNA sequence: TGTGCCAGCAGCCCAGGACTAGCGGGGCTCACAGATACGCAGTATTTT. Protein: CASSPGLAGLTDTQYF.

CDR3 in amino acids: CAISESGQNYGYTF. The CDR3 DNA sequence: TGTGCCATCAGTGAATCGGGACAGAACTATGGCTACACCTTC. This chain connects TRBV10-3 to TRBJ1-2, with TRBD1 identical over 7 bases. With 3 bases clipped from V and 2 bases from J, the junction kept 3 bases outside the gene matches. Germline V gene data show CDR1 as ENHRY and CDR2 as SYGVKD. The CDR3 spans 14 residues.

This clone was detected only once. V usage is TRBV7-2 and J usage is TRBJ2-7; a weak D match, TRBD2 (6 bases). The CDR3 extends over 15 amino acids. The germline gives CDR1 SGHTA, CDR2 FQGNSA. V lost 1 base to trimming and J lost 4 bases, with 14 bases between them. The CDR3 here is CASSLGLSGEYEQYF. CDR3 coding DNA: TGTGCCAGCAGCTTAGGCCTTAGCGGAGAATACGAGCAGTACTTC.

The chain has TRBV6-2 or TRBV6-3 and TRBJ1-5; D possibly corresponds to TRBD1 (6 bases). CDR1 is MNHEY and CDR2 is SVGEGT in the germline V gene. The CDR3 extends over 17 amino acids. Trimming removed 2 bases from V and 0 bases from J, with 14 bases in between. CDR3 nucleotide sequence: TGTGCCAGCAGTTACAGGACAGACGACTATAGCAATCAGCCCCAGCATTTT. Its translation: CASSYRTDDYSNQPQHF.

The chain employs TRBV5-8 and TRBJ2-3; 11 bases line up with TRBD2. CDR3 length: 16 amino acids. V lost 4 bases, J lost 1 base, and 5 bases stayed unmatched. From germline, CDR1 is SGHTS and CDR2 YDEGEE. The chain's CDR3 is CASSIRTSGRTDTQYF. Here the CDR3 DNA reads TGTGCCAGCAGCATTAGGACTAGCGGGCGCACAGATACGCAGTATTTT.

The chain joins TRBV27 to TRBJ1-1; 7 nucleotides match TRBD1. Looked up from germline, CDR1 is MNHEY and CDR2 is SMNVEV (reference sequence). The CDR3 loop spans 18 amino acids. J lost 4 bases, V lost 8 bases, and 22 bases had no gene match. CDR3 region: CASQNRQGASLVRTEAFF. The CDR3 DNA reads TGTGCCAGCCAAAACCGACAGGGTGCTTCTTTGGTACGCACTGAAGCTTTCTTT.

This clone was picked up one time. The J gene is TRBJ2-2, the V gene TRBV10-1, with 10 positions matching TRBD1. The CDR3 is made up of 14 amino acids. Germline lookup yields CDR1 WNHNN and CDR2 SYGVQD (reference sequence). J was trimmed by 6 bases and V by 7 bases; bases with no gene match: 5. The CDR3 nucleotides read TGCGCCAGCAACCGGGACAGGGGATCCGGGGAGCTGTTTTTT. Protein: CASNRDRGSGELFF.

This clone was observed once. This rearrangement joins TRBV12-3 or TRBV12-4 to TRBJ1-3; D gene ambiguous. CDR3 length: 13 residues. Deletions cut 10 bases from V and 5 bases from J, with 15 bases between. CDR3 region: CAMGAGVRNTIYF. The CDR3 region has the DNA TGTGCCATGGGAGCGGGTGTACGAAACACCATATATTTT.

This rearrangement joins TRBV30 to TRBJ2-7; 7 bases map to TRBD2. Germline V gene sequence: CDR1 GTSNPN, CDR2 SVGIG (reference sequence). The V segment lost 1 base and the J segment 0 bases; nucleotides outside the gene matches: 6. The CDR3 extends over 15 amino acids. In DNA form, the CDR3 reads TGTGCCTGGAGTGGCGGGGCGGGGGTCTCCTACGAGCAGTACTTC. Translated: CAWSGGAGVSYEQYF. Variable domain in full (rest from reference TRBV30 and TRBJ2-7): SQTIHQWPATLVQPVGSPLSLECTVEGTSNPNLYWYRQAAGRGLQLLFYSVGIGQISSEVPQNLSASRPQDRQFILSSKKLLLSDSGFYLCAWSGGAGVSYEQYFGPGTRLTVT.

This clone was counted once. The chain is built from TRBV5-1 and TRBJ2-7, with 9 bases that match TRBD2. This CDR3 has 15 residues. The trim removed 3 bases at V and 4 bases at J, leaving 8 bases unmatched. CDR1 and CDR2 (germline): SGHRS, YFSETQ. The CDR3, as DNA: TGCGCCAGCAGCTCCATAGCGGGGGCGGATTACGAGCAGTACTTC. Translating it yields CASSSIAGADYEQYF.

V gene TRBV2 combines with J gene TRBJ1-6; D is unresolved. The CDR3 covers 16 residues. Germline V lookup: CDR1 SNHLY, CDR2 FYNNEI. Trimming took off 4 bases at V and 9 bases at J, with 19 bases between the two ends. CDR3 coding DNA: TGTGCCAGCAGTGTCCGACTCTTATCCTCGAGTTCACCCCTCCACTTT. Amino acids: CASSVRLLSSSSPLHF.

The chain carries TRBV6-5 and TRBJ1-1, with D perhaps TRBD1 (5 bases). Germline assignment: CDR1 MNHEY and CDR2 SVGAGI. The CDR3 extends over 13 amino acids. V lost 8 bases, J lost 5 bases, and 15 bases lay in between. The CDR3 here is CASRRWGDTEAFF. The CDR3 coding sequence is TGTGCCAGCCGGAGGTGGGGGGATACTGAAGCTTTCTTT.

The genes are TRBV24-1 and TRBJ2-3; 8 positions match TRBD2. Germline V gene lookup returns CDR1 KGHDR and CDR2 SFDVKD. CDR3 length equals 16 residues. V was clipped by 5 bases and J by 4 bases; unmatched bases: 10. CDR3 DNA: TGTGCCACCAGTGTCGTTGTAGCGGGGTTACCAGATACGCAGTATTTT. Encoded protein: CATSVVVAGLPDTQYF.

The chain couples TRBV19 to TRBJ1-5; 11 positions match TRBD1. The germline CDR1 and CDR2 sequences are LNHDA and SQIVND (reference sequence). V lost 4 bases to trimming and J lost 6 bases; unmatched junction nucleotides: 5. CDR3 length: 15 residues. The CDR3 protein is CASSTGQGAFQPQHF. CDR3 bases: TGTGCCAGTAGTACAGGACAGGGGGCGTTTCAGCCCCAGCATTTT.

This chain links TRBV4-3 with TRBJ1-4; 10 bases match TRBD1. Unmatched junction bases numbered 2, after V lost 2 bases and J lost 5 bases. Germline CDR1 LGHNA, CDR2 YSLEER. The length of the CDR3 is 15 residues. Written as DNA, the CDR3 is TGCGCCAGCAGCCAATGGACAGGGGGGAATGAAAAACTGTTTTTT. Translated, it gives CASSQWTGGNEKLFF.

This clone was detected a few times. This chain uses TRBV10-3 with TRBJ1-5, with D possibly TRBD1 on 6 matching bases. This CDR3 comprises 12 residues. Per the germline V gene, CDR1 is ENHRY and CDR2 is SYGVKD. Trimming stripped 10 bases from V and 4 bases from J, with 11 bases between. The chain's CDR3 is CATRTENQPQHF. DNA for the CDR3: TGTGCCACCCGGACAGAAAATCAGCCCCAGCATTTT.

This clone was observed once. The chain recombines TRBV21-1 with TRBJ1-5; no check of the table's D call, TRBD1, against the DNA was made. TRBV21-1 represents a pseudogene. CDR3 length: 16 amino acids. The DNA of the CDR3 is TGTGCCAGCAGCAAACCTGACAGTAAGAGCAATCAGCCCCAGCATTTT. Translated, it gives CASSKPDSKSNQPQHF.

The chain has TRBV28 and TRBJ2-5; 9 positions agree with TRBD2. V lost 3 bases and J lost 4; bases outside the gene matches: 3. Germline loops: CDR1 MDHEN, CDR2 SYDVKM. The CDR3 spans 14 residues. The CDR3 DNA is TGTGCCAGCAGTTTTGGCGGGGGGGGAGAGACCCAGTACTTC. This translates into CASSFGGGGETQYF.